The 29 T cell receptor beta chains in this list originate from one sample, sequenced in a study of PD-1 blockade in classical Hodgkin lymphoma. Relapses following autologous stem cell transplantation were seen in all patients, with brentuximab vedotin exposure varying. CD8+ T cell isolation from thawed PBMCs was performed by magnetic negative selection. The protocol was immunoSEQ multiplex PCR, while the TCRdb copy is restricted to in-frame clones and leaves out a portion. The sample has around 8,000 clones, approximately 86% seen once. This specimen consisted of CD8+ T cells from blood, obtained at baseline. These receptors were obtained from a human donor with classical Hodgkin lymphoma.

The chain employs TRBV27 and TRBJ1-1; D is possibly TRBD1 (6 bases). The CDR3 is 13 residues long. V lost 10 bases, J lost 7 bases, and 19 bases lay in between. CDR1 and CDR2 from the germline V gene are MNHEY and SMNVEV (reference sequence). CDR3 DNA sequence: TGTGCCACCTCTTGGGGAGGGGGAGATGAAGCTTTCTTT. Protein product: CATSWGGGDEAFF.

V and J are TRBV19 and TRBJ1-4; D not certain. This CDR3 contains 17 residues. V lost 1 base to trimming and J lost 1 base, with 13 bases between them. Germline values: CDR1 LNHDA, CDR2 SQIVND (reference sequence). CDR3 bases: TGTGCCAGTAGTATAGCGAAATCGGAAGTAACTAATGAAAAACTGTTTTTT. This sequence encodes CASSIAKSEVTNEKLFF.

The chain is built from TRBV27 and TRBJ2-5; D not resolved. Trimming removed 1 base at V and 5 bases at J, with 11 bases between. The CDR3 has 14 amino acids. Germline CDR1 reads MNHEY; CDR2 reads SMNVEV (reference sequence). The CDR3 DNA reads TGTGCCAGCAGTTTATTTTTTATCTCGGAGACCCAGTACTTC. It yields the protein CASSLFFISETQYF.

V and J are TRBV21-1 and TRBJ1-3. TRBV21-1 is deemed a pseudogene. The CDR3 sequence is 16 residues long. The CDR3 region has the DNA TGTGCCAGCAGCAAAGGCCCCCGGGACTCTGGAAACACCATATATTTT. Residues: CASSKGPRDSGNTIYF.

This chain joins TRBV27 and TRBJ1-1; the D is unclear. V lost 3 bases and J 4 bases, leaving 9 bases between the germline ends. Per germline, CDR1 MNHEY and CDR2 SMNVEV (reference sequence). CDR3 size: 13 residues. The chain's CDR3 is CASSLMGSTEAFF. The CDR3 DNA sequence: TGTGCCAGCAGTTTGATGGGGAGCACTGAAGCTTTCTTT.

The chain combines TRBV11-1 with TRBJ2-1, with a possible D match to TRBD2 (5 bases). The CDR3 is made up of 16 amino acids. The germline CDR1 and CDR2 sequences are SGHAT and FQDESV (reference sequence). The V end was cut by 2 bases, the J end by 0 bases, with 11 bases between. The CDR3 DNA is TGTGCCAGCAGCTTATATAGCGACGGCTCCTACAATGAGCAGTTCTTC. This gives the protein CASSLYSDGSYNEQFF.

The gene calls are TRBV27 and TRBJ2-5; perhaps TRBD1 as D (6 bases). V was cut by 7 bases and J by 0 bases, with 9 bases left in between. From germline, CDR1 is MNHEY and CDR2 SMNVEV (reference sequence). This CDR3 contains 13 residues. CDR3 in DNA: TGTGCCAGCATGGGGGCGAACCAAGAGACCCAGTACTTC. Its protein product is CASMGANQETQYF.

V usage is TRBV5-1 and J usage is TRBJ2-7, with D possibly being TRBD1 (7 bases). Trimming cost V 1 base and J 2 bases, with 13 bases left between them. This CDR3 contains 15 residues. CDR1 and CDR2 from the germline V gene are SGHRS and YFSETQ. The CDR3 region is CASSLRAGGTYEQYF. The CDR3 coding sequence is TGCGCCAGCAGCTTGAGGGCAGGGGGGACCTACGAGCAGTACTTC.

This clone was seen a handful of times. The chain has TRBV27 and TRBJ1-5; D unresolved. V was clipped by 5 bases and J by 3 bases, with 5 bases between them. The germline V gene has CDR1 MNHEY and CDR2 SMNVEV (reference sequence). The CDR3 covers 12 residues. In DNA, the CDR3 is TGTGCCAGCAGTGCCTACAATCAGCCCCAGCATTTT. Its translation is CASSAYNQPQHF.

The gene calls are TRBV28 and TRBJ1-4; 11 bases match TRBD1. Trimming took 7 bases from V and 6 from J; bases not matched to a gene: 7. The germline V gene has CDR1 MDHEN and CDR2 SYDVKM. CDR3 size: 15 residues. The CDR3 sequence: CASKDRGPGDEKLFF. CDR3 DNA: TGTGCCAGCAAGGACAGGGGGCCAGGGGATGAAAAACTGTTTTTT.

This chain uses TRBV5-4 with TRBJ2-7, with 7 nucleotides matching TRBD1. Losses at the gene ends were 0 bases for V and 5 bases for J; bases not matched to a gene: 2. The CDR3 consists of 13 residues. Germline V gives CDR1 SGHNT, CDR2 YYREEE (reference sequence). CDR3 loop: CASSLGQGDEQYF. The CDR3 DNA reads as TGTGCCAGCAGCTTGGGGCAGGGGGACGAGCAGTACTTC.

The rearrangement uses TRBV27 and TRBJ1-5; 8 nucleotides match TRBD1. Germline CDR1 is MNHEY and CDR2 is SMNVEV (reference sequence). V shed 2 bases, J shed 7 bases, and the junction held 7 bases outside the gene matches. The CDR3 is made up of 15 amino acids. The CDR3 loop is CASSLRTGWDQPQHF. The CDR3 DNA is TGTGCCAGCAGTTTACGGACAGGGTGGGACCAGCCCCAGCATTTT.

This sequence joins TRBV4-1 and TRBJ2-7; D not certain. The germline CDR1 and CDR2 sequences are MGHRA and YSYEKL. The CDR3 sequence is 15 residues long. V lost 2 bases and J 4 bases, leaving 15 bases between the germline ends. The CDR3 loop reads CASSQLGTPLYEQYF. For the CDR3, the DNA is TGCGCCAGCAGCCAACTTGGCACCCCCTTATACGAGCAGTACTTC.

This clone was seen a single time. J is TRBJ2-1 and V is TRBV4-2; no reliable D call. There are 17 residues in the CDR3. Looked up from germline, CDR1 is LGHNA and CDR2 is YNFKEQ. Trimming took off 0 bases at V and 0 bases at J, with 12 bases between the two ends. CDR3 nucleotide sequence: TGTGCCAGCAGCCAAGACCAGGCCAAACTCTCCTACAATGAGCAGTTCTTC. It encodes CASSQDQAKLSYNEQFF.

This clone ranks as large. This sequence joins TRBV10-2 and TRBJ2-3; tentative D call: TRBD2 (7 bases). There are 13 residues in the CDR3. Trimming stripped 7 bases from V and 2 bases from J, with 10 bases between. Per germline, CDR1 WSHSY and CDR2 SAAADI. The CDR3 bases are TGCGCCAGCACGGGGGGCTACACAGATACGCAGTATTTT. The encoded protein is CASTGGYTDTQYF.

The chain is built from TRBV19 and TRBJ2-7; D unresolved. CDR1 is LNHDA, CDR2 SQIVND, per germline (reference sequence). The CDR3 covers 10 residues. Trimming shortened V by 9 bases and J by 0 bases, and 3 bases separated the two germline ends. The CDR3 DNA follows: TGTGCCAGGTTCTCCTACGAGCAGTACTTC. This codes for CARFSYEQYF.

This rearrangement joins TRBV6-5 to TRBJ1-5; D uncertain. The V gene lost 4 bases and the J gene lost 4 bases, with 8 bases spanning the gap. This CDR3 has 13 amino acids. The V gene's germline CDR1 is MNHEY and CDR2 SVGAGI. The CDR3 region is CASSLGQNQPQHF. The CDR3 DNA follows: TGTGCCAGCAGTTTAGGTCAGAATCAGCCCCAGCATTTT.

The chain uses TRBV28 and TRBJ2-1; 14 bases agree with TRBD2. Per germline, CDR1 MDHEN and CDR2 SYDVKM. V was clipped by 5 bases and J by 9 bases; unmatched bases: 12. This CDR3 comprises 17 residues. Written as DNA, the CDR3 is TGTGCCAGCAGTCACCGGGGGGGACTAGCGGGAGTATTTGAGCAGTTCTTC. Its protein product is CASSHRGGLAGVFEQFF. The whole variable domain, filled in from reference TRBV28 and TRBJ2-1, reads DVKVTQSSRYLVKRTGEKVFLECVQDMDHENMFWYRQDPGLGLRLIYFSYDVKMKEKGDIPEGYSVSREKKERFSLILESASTNQTSMYLCASSHRGGLAGVFEQFFGPGTRLTVL.

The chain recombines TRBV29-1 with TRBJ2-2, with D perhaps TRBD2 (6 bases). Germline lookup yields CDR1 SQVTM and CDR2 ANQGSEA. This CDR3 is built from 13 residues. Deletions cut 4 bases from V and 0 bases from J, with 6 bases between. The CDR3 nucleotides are TGCAGCGTTGCGGGAGCGAACACCGGGGAGCTGTTTTTT. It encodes CSVAGANTGELFF.

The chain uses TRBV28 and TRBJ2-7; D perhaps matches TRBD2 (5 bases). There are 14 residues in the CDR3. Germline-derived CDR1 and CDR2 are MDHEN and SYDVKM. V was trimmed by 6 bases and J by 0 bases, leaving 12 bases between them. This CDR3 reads CASRVGSVSYEQYF. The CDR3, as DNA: TGTGCCAGCAGGGTAGGTAGCGTCTCCTACGAGCAGTACTTC.

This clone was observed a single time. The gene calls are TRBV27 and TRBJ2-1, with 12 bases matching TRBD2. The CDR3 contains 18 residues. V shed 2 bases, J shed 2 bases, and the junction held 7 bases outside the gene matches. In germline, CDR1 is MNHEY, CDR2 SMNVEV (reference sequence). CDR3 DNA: TGTGCCAGCAGTTTAAAGGGACTAGCGGGCCCTCCCTACAATGAGCAGTTCTTC. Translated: CASSLKGLAGPPYNEQFF.

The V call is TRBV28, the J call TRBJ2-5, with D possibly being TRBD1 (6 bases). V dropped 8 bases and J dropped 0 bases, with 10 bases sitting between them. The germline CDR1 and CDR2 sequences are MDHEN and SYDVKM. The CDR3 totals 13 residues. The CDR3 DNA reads TGTGCCAGCGAGTCAGGGGACCAAGAGACCCAGTACTTC. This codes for CASESGDQETQYF. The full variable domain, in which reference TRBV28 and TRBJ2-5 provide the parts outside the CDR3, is DVKVTQSSRYLVKRTGEKVFLECVQDMDHENMFWYRQDPGLGLRLIYFSYDVKMKEKGDIPEGYSVSREKKERFSLILESASTNQTSMYLCASESGDQETQYFGPGTRLLVL.

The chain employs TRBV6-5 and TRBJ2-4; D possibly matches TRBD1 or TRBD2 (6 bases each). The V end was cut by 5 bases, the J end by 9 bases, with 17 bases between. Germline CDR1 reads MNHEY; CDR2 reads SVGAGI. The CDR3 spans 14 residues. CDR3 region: CASSQQGAGGIQYF. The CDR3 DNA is TGTGCCAGCAGTCAACAGGGCGCCGGGGGCATTCAGTACTTC.

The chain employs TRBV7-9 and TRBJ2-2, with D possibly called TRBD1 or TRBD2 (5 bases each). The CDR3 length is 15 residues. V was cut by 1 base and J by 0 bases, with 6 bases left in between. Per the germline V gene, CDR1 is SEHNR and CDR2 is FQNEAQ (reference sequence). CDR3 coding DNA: TGTGCCAGCAGCTTAGGGGACGCGAACACCGGGGAGCTGTTTTTT. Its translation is CASSLGDANTGELFF.

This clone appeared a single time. The chain's CDR3 is CASSLFGGGLTYEQYF. CDR3 nucleotide sequence: TGTGCCAGCAGTTTATTCGGGGGGGGCTTAACCTACGAGCAGTACTTC. The chain has TRBV27 and TRBJ2-7, with 8 bases matching TRBD2. This CDR3 contains 16 residues. Looked up from germline, CDR1 is MNHEY and CDR2 is SMNVEV (reference sequence). Trimming removed 1 base from V and 2 bases from J; junction bases left unmatched: 7.

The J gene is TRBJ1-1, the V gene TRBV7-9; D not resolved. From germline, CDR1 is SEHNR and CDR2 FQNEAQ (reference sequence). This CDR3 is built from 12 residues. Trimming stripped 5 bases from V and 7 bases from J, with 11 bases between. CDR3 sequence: CASSPGRSEAFF. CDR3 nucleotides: TGTGCCAGCAGCCCCGGACGGAGTGAAGCTTTCTTT.

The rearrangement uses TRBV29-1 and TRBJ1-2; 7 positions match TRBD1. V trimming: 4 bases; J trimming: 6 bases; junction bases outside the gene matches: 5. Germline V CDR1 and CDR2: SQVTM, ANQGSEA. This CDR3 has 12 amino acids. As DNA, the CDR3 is TGCAGCGTTGTGGTAGGGGGCAATGGCTACACCTTC. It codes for CSVVVGGNGYTF.

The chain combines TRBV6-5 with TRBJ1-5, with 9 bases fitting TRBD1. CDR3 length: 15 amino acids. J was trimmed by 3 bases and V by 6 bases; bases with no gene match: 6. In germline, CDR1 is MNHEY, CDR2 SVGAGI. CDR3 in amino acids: CASRPGQGLNQPQHF. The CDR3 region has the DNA TGTGCCAGCAGACCGGGACAGGGCCTCAATCAGCCCCAGCATTTT.

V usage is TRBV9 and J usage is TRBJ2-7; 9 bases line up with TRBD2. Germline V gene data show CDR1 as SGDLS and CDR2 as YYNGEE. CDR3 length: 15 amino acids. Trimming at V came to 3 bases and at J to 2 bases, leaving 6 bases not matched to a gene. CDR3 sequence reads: CASSGGTSFPYEQYF. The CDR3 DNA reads TGTGCCAGCAGCGGTGGGACTAGCTTCCCCTACGAGCAGTACTTC.